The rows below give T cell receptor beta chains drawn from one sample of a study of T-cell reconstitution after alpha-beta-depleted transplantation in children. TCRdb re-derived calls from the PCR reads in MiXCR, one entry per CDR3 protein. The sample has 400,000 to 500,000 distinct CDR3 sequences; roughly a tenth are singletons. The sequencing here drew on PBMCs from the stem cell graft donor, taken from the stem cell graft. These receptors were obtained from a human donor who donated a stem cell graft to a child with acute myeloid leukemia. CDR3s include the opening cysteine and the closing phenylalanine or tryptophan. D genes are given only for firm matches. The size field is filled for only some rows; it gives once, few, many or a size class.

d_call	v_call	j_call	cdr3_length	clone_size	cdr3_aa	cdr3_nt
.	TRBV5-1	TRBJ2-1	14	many	CASSFAGSYNEQFF	TGCGCCAGCAGCTTTGCAGGGTCCTACAATGAGCAGTTCTTC
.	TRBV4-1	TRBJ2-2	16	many	CASSQVGQGRPGELFF	TGCGCCAGCAGCCAAGTGGGGCAGGGTAGACCCGGGGAGCTGTTTTTT
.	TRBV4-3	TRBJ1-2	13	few	CASSQGSGDSYTF	TGCGCCAGCAGCCAAGGGTCCGGGGATAGCTACACCTTC
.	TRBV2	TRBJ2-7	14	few	CASSQEMGGYEQYF	TGTGCCAGCAGCCAGGAAATGGGAGGCTACGAGCAGTACTTC
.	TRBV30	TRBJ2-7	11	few	CAWSGGYEQYF	TGTGCCTGGAGTGGGGGCTACGAGCAGTACTTC
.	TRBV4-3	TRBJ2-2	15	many	CASSRSLASTGELFF	TGCGCCAGCAGCCGTAGCCTAGCCTCCACCGGGGAGCTGTTTTTT
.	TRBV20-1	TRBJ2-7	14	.	CSATSRGYYYEQYF	TGCAGTGCTACTTCCAGGGGCTACTACTACGAGCAGTACTTC
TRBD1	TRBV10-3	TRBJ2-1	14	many	CAISDGQGGWEQFF	TGTGCCATCAGTGATGGACAGGGGGGTTGGGAGCAGTTCTTC
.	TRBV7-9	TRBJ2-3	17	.	CASSLAGGPNPTDTQYF	TGTGCCAGCAGCTTAGCGGGGGGGCCCAATCCCACAGATACGCAGTATTTT
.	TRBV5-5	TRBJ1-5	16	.	CASTPHDDGSNQPQHF	TGTGCCAGCACCCCCCACGACGACGGTTCCAATCAGCCCCAGCATTTT
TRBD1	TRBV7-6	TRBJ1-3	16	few	CASSPTERGPGNTIYF	TGTGCCAGCAGCCCTACGGAAAGGGGGCCGGGAAACACCATATATTTT
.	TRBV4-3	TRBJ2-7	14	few	CASSQDRGAAEQYF	TGCGCCAGCAGCCAAGATCGGGGTGCGGCCGAGCAGTACTTC
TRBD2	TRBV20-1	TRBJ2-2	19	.	CSARVAGGLAGSSTGELFF	TGCAGTGCTAGAGTCGCCGGAGGTCTAGCGGGGTCTAGCACCGGGGAGCTGTTTTTT
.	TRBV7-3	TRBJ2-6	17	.	CASSPPSLTGTPNVLTF	TGTGCCAGCAGCCCCCCGAGCTTGACGGGTACTCCCAACGTCCTGACTTTC
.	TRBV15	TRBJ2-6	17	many	CATSRVQGVSGANVLTF	TGTGCCACCAGCAGAGTACAGGGAGTTTCTGGGGCCAACGTCCTGACTTTC
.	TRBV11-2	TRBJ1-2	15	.	CASSFSGDLSYGYTF	TGTGCCAGCAGCTTTAGCGGAGACCTTAGCTATGGCTACACCTTC
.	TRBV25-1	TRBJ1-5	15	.	CASSDAPDSGQPQHF	TGTGCCAGCAGTGACGCCCCGGATAGTGGTCAGCCCCAGCATTTT
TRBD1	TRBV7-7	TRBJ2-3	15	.	CASSFGTGASDTQYF	TGTGCTAGCAGCTTCGGGACAGGGGCGTCAGATACGCAGTATTTT
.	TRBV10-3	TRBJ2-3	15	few	CAISEPSFSTDTQYF	TGTGCCATCAGTGAGCCGAGCTTTAGCACAGATACGCAGTATTTT
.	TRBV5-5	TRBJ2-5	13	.	CASSPDREETQYF	TGTGCCAGCAGCCCGGACCGGGAAGAGACCCAGTACTTC
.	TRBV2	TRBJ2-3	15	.	CASGLLVTAKDTQYF	TGTGCCAGCGGACTTTTGGTAACCGCGAAAGATACGCAGTATTTT
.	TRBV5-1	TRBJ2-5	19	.	CASSLDTVRLRGGQETQYF	TGCGCCAGCAGCTTGGATACCGTCCGGTTGAGAGGGGGCCAAGAGACCCAGTACTTC
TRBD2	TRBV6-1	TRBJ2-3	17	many	CASSPHLAGAVTDTQYF	TGTGCCAGCAGTCCACATTTAGCGGGAGCGGTGACAGATACGCAGTATTTT
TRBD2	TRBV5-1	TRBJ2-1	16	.	CASSSGGTSGTNEQFF	TGCGCCAGCAGCTCGGGCGGGACTAGCGGGACGAATGAGCAGTTCTTC
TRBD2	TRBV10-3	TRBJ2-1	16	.	CAISSSSGPSYNEQFF	TGTGCCATCAGTTCCTCTAGCGGTCCCTCCTACAATGAGCAGTTCTTC
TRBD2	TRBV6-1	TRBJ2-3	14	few	CASWTSGRTDTQYF	TGTGCCAGCTGGACTAGCGGGAGGACAGATACGCAGTATTTT
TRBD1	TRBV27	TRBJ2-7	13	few	CASKGQGAGEQYF	TGTGCCAGCAAAGGACAGGGGGCGGGTGAGCAGTACTTC
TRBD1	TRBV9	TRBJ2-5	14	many	CASSVGQGEETQYF	TGTGCCAGCAGCGTAGGGCAGGGGGAAGAGACCCAGTACTTC
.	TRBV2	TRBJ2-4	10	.	CASRLNIQYF	TGTGCCAGCAGATTAAACATTCAGTACTTC
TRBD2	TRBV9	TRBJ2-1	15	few	CASSVLSGRADEQFF	TGTGCCAGCAGCGTATTAAGCGGGAGGGCCGATGAGCAGTTCTTC
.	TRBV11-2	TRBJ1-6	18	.	CASSLIGKESSYNSPLHF	TGTGCCAGCAGCTTAATAGGAAAGGAGAGCTCCTATAATTCACCCCTCCACTTT
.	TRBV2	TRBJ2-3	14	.	CASSMGRFTDTQYF	TGTGCCAGCAGTATGGGCCGATTCACAGATACGCAGTATTTT
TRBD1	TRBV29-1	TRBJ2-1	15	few	CSVVGGQGAGNEQFF	TGCAGCGTTGTCGGTGGACAGGGGGCGGGTAATGAGCAGTTCTTC
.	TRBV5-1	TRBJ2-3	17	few	CASSLWGPGPSTDTQYF	TGCGCCAGCAGCTTGTGGGGGCCCGGTCCTAGCACAGATACGCAGTATTTT
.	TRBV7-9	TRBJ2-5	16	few	CASSLDYQIEQETQYF	TGTGCCAGCAGCTTAGATTACCAGATCGAACAAGAGACCCAGTACTTC
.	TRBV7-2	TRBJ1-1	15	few	CASSLVSGRWSEAFF	TGTGCCAGCAGCTTAGTCTCAGGGAGGTGGTCTGAAGCTTTCTTT
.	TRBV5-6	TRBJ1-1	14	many	CASSLDGMNTEAFF	TGTGCCAGCAGCTTGGACGGGATGAACACTGAAGCTTTCTTT
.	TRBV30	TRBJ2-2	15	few	CAWSAPPTETGELFF	TGTGCCTGGAGTGCCCCCCCAACAGAAACCGGGGAGCTGTTTTTT
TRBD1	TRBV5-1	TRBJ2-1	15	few	CASSTGVSSYNEQFF	TGCGCCAGCAGCACAGGGGTTAGCTCCTACAATGAGCAGTTCTTC
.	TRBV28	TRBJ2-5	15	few	CASSDGTLRPETQYF	TGTGCCAGCAGTGACGGGACACTCCGACCGGAGACCCAGTACTTC
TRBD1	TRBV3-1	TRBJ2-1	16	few	CASSSGQGGSYNEQFF	TGTGCCAGCAGCTCGGGACAGGGCGGCTCCTACAATGAGCAGTTCTTC
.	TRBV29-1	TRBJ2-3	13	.	CSAAPGSTDTQYF	TGCAGCGCTGCCCCGGGCAGCACAGATACGCAGTATTTT
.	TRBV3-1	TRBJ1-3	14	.	CASSPGLSGNTIYF	TGTGCCAGCAGCCCCGGACTATCCGGAAACACCATATATTTT
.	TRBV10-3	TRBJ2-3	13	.	CAISDTGSDTQYF	TGTGCCATCAGTGACACAGGGAGTGATACGCAGTATTTT
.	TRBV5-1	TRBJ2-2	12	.	CASNANTGELFF	TGCGCCAGCAACGCGAACACCGGGGAGCTGTTTTTT
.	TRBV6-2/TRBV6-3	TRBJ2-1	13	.	CASSYFVGVEQFF	TGTGCCAGCAGTTACTTTGTTGGGGTCGAGCAGTTCTTC
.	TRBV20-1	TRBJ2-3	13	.	CSAEWRGTDTQYF	TGCAGTGCCGAGTGGCGGGGCACAGATACGCAGTATTTT
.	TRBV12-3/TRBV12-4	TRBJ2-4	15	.	CASRGTLLAKNIQYF	TGTGCCAGCAGGGGGACTCTTCTAGCCAAAAACATTCAGTACTTC
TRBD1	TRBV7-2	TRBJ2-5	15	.	CASSLFWDRVETQYF	TGTGCCAGCAGCTTATTCTGGGACAGGGTCGAGACCCAGTACTTC
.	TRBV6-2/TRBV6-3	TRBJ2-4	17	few	CASSYRAGLLAKNIQYF	TGTGCCAGCAGTTACCGGGCAGGGCTCCTAGCCAAAAACATTCAGTACTTC
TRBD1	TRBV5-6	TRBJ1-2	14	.	CASIRTGAAYGYTF	TGTGCCAGCATCCGGACAGGGGCGGCCTATGGCTACACCTTC
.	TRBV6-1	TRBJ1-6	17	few	CASGKVRVRLDGSPLHF	TGTGCCAGCGGGAAGGTCAGGGTTAGGTTGGATGGCTCACCCCTCCACTTT
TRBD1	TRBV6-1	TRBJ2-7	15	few	CASSREGQRTYEQYF	TGTGCCAGCAGTCGTGAGGGACAGCGGACCTACGAGCAGTACTTC
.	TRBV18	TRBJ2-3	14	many	CASSPGLSTDTQYF	TGTGCCAGCAGTCCTGGACTTTCCACAGATACGCAGTATTTT
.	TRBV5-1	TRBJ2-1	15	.	CASSLEPSSYNEQFF	TGCGCCAGCAGCTTGGAGCCTAGCTCCTACAATGAGCAGTTCTTC
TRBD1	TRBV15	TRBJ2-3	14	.	CATSPGTGKDTQYF	TGTGCCACCAGCCCAGGGACAGGGAAAGATACGCAGTATTTT
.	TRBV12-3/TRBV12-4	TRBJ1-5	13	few	CASRMEDYQPQHF	TGTGCCAGCAGGATGGAGGACTATCAGCCCCAGCATTTT
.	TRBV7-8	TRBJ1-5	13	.	CASSSAEHQPQHF	TGTGCCAGCAGCTCGGCAGAACATCAGCCCCAGCATTTT
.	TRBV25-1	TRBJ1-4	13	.	CASSEPGNEKLFF	TGTGCCAGCAGTGAACCGGGGAATGAAAAACTGTTTTTT